The following is a T cell receptor beta chain sequence with its context. Its cognate antigen is unknown. This sample stems from a study of shared clonotypes between healthy human individuals. Here immunoSEQ multiplex PCR was the method, and the copy in TCRdb shows in-frame clones only, minus some. The sample gives 2 million to 3 million clones, approximately 93% of which show up once; around 0.37% is in the top ten. The study's findings and limits: Rarefaction gave evidence that sorted-subset sequencing remained incomplete despite large depth.

Input material: naive CD4+ T cells from PBMCs. Stated subset: CD45RA+ positively selected. This receptor was identified in a man between 18 and 35 years old in good health. Some clones in this sample may be carry-over from other donors' samples.

DNA of the CDR3: TGTGCCAGCAGCTCGCTCAACAGGATTTACTATGGCTACACCTTC. Protein sequence: CASSSLNRIYYGYTF. V is TRBV11-2 and J is TRBJ1-2; TRBD1 is a possible D gene (5 bases). The V gene's germline CDR1 is SGHAT and CDR2 FQNNGV. The CDR3 sequence is 15 residues long. V shed 4 bases and J shed 3 bases, with 15 bases lying between them.